Given below is one TCR beta chain in context. The antigen is not known. V lost 0 bases and J 7 bases, leaving 8 bases between the germline ends. The CDR3 contains 13 residues. The germline CDR1 and CDR2 sequences are SGHRS and YFSETQ. The PCR had 60 Vbeta and 13 Jbeta primers. Profiling relied on immunoSEQ multiplex PCR, and the TCRdb table lists in-frame clones only, not all of them. The table lists some 130,000 clones, about 69% of them singletons. These data originate in a study of cytomegalovirus exposure and HLA in healthy donors. The wider study: There were several hundred genotyped donors. Of these, 75% to 90% fell in the genetic ancestry cluster associated with self-reported Caucasian donors. General study results and limits: Later analysis suggested most CMV-associated TCR beta chains were HLA-restricted.

Sequenced sample: PBMCs. The source of this sequence is a man between 25 and 39 years old in good health and CMV-seronegative. V and J are TRBV5-1 and TRBJ1-5, with D perhaps matching TRBD1 (5 bases). This CDR3 reads CASSLGGGQPQHF. The CDR3 DNA reads as TGCGCCAGCAGCTTGGGGGGCGGCCAGCCCCAGCATTTT.